This T cell receptor beta chain came from a study of cytomegalovirus exposure and HLA in healthy donors. The V and J ends lost 7 bases and 8 bases respectively, with 15 bases between them. The germline CDR1 and CDR2 sequences are LGHNT and FRNRAP. This CDR3 spans 12 amino acids. The PCR made use of 60 Vbeta and 13 Jbeta primers. Clones were sequenced by immunoSEQ multiplex PCR, and TCRdb holds only the in-frame ones, with some missing. The data hold roughly 150,000 clones, with roughly 80% observed a single time. The sequencing input was PBMCs. This clonotype was sampled from a male donor in good health and CMV-seronegative. V usage is TRBV12-5 and J usage is TRBJ2-7; weak D call: TRBD2 (5 bases). The DNA for the CDR3 is TGTGCTAGTGCCCCCCCTGAGGGTCAGCAGTACTTC. The encoded protein is CASAPPEGQQYF.